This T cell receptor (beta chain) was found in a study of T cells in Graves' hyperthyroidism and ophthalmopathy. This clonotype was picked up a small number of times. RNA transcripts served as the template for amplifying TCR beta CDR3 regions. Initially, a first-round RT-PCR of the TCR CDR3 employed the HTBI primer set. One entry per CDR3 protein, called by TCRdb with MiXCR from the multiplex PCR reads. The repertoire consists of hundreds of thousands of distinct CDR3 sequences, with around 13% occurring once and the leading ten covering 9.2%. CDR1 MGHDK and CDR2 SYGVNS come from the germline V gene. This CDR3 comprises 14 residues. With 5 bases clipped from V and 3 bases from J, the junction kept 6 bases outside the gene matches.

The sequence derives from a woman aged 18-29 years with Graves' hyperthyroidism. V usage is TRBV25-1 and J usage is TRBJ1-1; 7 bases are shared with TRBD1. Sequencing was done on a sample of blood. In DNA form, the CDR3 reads TGTGCCAGCAGTTACCCGGGACAGCACACTGAAGCTTTCTTT. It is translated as CASSYPGQHTEAFF.